The clone carrying this TCR beta chain was seen at least ten times. V lost 9 bases to trimming and J lost 12 bases, with 15 bases between them. Germline CDR1 and CDR2: WSHSY and SAAADI. CDR3 length equals 11 residues. These data are taken from a study of neurological immune-mediated disorders. TCRdb re-called the 5' RACE reads with MiXCR, one entry per CDR3 protein. The sample has tens of thousands of distinct CDR3 sequences; about an eighth are singletons. The specimen was PBMCs. The receptor comes from a woman in her sixties or seventies with HTLV-1-associated myelopathy (HAM/TSP). The rearrangement uses TRBV10-2 and TRBJ2-1; no definite D call. CDR3 in amino acids: CASTTGWGQFF. For the CDR3, the DNA is TGCGCCAGTACAACTGGGTGGGGGCAGTTCTTC.